A single sample gave rise to the 31 T cell receptor beta chains below, sequenced in a study of cytomegalovirus exposure and HLA in healthy donors. The PCR ran on 60 Vbeta and 13 Jbeta primers. Assay used: immunoSEQ multiplex PCR; TCRdb lists only in-frame clones, some missing. The sample holds around 180,000 clones, 70% to 90% seen once. Specimen: PBMCs. The source of these receptors is a male donor in good health and CMV-seronegative.

This rearrangement joins TRBV28 to TRBJ1-5; a weak D match, TRBD1 (6 bases). The CDR3 is 15 residues long. Trimming left V 8 bases short and J 2 bases short, with 16 bases between. Germline values: CDR1 MDHEN, CDR2 SYDVKM. CDR3 nucleotide sequence: TGTGCCAGCGTAGGGACAAGACAGGGCAATCAGCCCCAGCATTTT. It specifies CASVGTRQGNQPQHF.

The DNA for the CDR3 is TGTGCCAGCAGCGCGGCCGGACTAGCGGCGGCCAAAAACATTCAGTACTTC. Its protein product is CASSAAGLAAAKNIQYF. This chain connects TRBV7-8 to TRBJ2-4, with 10 bases lining up with TRBD2. The J segment lost 1 base and the V segment lost 5 bases, leaving 8 bases of the junction unmatched. The germline gives CDR1 SGHVS, CDR2 FQNEAQ. This CDR3 has 17 residues.

The chain is built from TRBV11-1 and TRBJ2-7; D perhaps matches TRBD2 (6 bases). Germline V gene data show CDR1 as SGHAT and CDR2 as FQDESV (reference sequence). The length of the CDR3 is 15 residues. V gave up 5 bases and J gave up 1 base, with 15 bases separating them. The CDR3 DNA reads as TGTGCCAGCAGCGTGCGAGGGGACTCTTCCTACGAGCAGTACTTC. Translated: CASSVRGDSSYEQYF.

This chain uses TRBV15 with TRBJ2-1; no definite D call. CDR3 length: 15 residues. CDR1 is LNHNV, CDR2 YYDKDF, per germline (reference sequence). V was shortened by 0 bases and J by 6 bases, with 12 bases between the two germline ends. The chain's CDR3 is CATSRDLGNSNEQFF. CDR3 coding DNA: TGTGCCACCAGCAGAGATCTCGGCAACAGCAATGAGCAGTTCTTC.

This chain connects TRBV5-8 to TRBJ2-1; weak D call: TRBD1 (5 bases). The V end lost 0 bases, the J end lost 6 bases, and 13 bases lay between the germline ends. Germline CDR1 reads SGHTS; CDR2 reads YDEGEE. This CDR3 has 15 residues. In nucleotides, the CDR3 is TGTGCCAGCAGCTTGGAAGGGGCTACGGGCAATGAGCAGTTCTTC. This codes for CASSLEGATGNEQFF.

J is TRBJ2-2 and V is TRBV18; tentatively, D is TRBD1 (5 bases). CDR1 and CDR2 from the germline V gene are KGHSH and LQKENI. The V end was cut by 1 base, the J end by 5 bases, with 14 bases between. This CDR3 is 16 amino acids long. DNA of the CDR3: TGTGCCAGCTCACCACGGGGCGGCATTGGGACCGGGGAGCTGTTTTTT. Residues: CASSPRGGIGTGELFF.

This clone was seen a handful of times. The chain is built from TRBV7-2 and TRBJ2-7; 7 positions agree with TRBD2. Germline lookup yields CDR1 SGHTA and CDR2 FQGNSA. The junction had 7 bases not matched to a gene; V was cut back by 2 bases and J by 3 bases. The CDR3 extends over 15 amino acids. CDR3 amino acids: CASSLSLADIYEQYF. CDR3 sequence (DNA): TGTGCCAGCAGCTTAAGCCTAGCGGACATCTACGAGCAGTACTTC.

The V call is TRBV28, the J call TRBJ1-2; D possibly corresponds to TRBD1 (5 bases). Trimming took off 7 bases at V and 4 bases at J, with 13 bases between the two ends. This CDR3 is built from 13 residues. CDR1 and CDR2 from the germline V gene are MDHEN and SYDVKM. CDR3 residues: CASTGRLGYGYTF. CDR3 nucleotides: TGTGCCAGCACAGGGCGTCTTGGCTATGGCTACACCTTC.

The V gene is TRBV5-1, the J gene TRBJ2-5; D is uncertain. The V end lost 0 bases, the J end lost 3 bases, and 6 bases lay between the germline ends. CDR1 and CDR2 from the germline V gene are SGHRS and YFSETQ. This CDR3 spans 13 amino acids. CDR3 coding DNA: TGCGCCAGCAGCTTGGCTACCGAAGAGACCCAGTACTTC. Encoded protein: CASSLATEETQYF.

The chain carries TRBV15 and TRBJ2-7; 10 nucleotides align to TRBD1. The CDR3 spans 16 residues. The germline CDR1 and CDR2 sequences are LNHNV and YYDKDF (reference sequence). Trimming cost V 1 base and J 3 bases; bases outside gene matches: 6. The CDR3 region is CATSRGGQGEGYEQYF. CDR3 nucleotide sequence: TGTGCCACCAGCAGAGGAGGACAGGGGGAAGGCTACGAGCAGTACTTC.

This clone was seen a few times. Relative to the germline gene, one junction end is altered; a read error may explain this. CDR3 sequence (DNA): TGTGCCAGCACTGGGGGGCTAGCGGGGGGAATTCCGGTCTTC. As protein: CASTGGLAGGIPVF. The chain couples TRBV6-1 to TRBJ2-1, with 11 bases fitting TRBD2. The CDR3 contains 14 residues. Per the germline V gene, CDR1 is MNHNS and CDR2 is SASEGT.

The chain uses TRBV9 and TRBJ1-1; D unclear. The V end was cut by 0 bases, the J end by 11 bases, with 14 bases between. Germline assignment: CDR1 SGDLS and CDR2 YYNGEE. The CDR3 consists of 13 residues. For the CDR3, the DNA is TGTGCCAGCAGCGTAGCTCTCGGGTGGGAGGCTTTCTTT. Translation gives CASSVALGWEAFF.

The V gene is TRBV4-1, the J gene TRBJ2-1; TRBD2 matches at 10 bases. The V gene end was trimmed by 1 base and the J gene end by 2 bases; junction bases not matched to a gene: 8. The CDR3 is 18 residues long. Germline V gene lookup returns CDR1 MGHRA and CDR2 YSYEKL. CDR3 in DNA: TGCGCCAGCAGCCAAGTGCTAGCGGGAGCCCGAACCTACAATGAGCAGTTCTTC. Translating it yields CASSQVLAGARTYNEQFF.

The chain recombines TRBV5-1 with TRBJ1-4, with 8 bases matching TRBD1. This CDR3 has 15 residues. From germline, CDR1 is SGHRS and CDR2 YFSETQ. V was pared by 3 bases and J by 3 bases, with 4 bases of the junction left unmatched. DNA of the CDR3: TGCGCCAGCAGCTCCGGACAGGGATCTAATGAAAAACTGTTTTTT. Translated: CASSSGQGSNEKLFF.

The chain employs TRBV9 and TRBJ2-1, with 7 positions matching TRBD2. The ends lost 4 bases at V and 10 bases at J; junction bases unmatched: 11. CDR1 and CDR2 (germline): SGDLS, YYNGEE. This CDR3 has 14 residues. Here the CDR3 reads CASSKSGEYREQFF. The CDR3 DNA is TGTGCCAGCAGCAAAAGCGGGGAATACAGGGAGCAGTTCTTC.

Here the CDR3 DNA reads TGTGCCAGTAGTATAGGGCAGCGGGAGCAGTTCTTC. Residues: CASSIGQREQFF. The V and J genes are TRBV19 and TRBJ2-1; a possible D gene is TRBD2 (5 bases). The CDR3 is 12 amino acids. V gave up 1 base and J gave up 10 bases, with 8 bases separating them. The germline V gene has CDR1 LNHDA and CDR2 SQIVND (reference sequence).

The rearrangement links TRBV7-2 to TRBJ2-7; a possible D gene is TRBD2 (6 bases). The CDR3 totals 17 residues. Germline lookup yields CDR1 SGHTA and CDR2 FQGNSA. Trimming cost V 4 bases and J 2 bases, with 21 bases left between them. CDR3 DNA sequence: TGTGCCAGCAGCTCCCGACCCCCGGCGGGACGACCCTACGAGCAGTACTTC. As protein: CASSSRPPAGRPYEQYF.

This clone was counted only a few times. The gene calls are TRBV7-9 and TRBJ2-7, with 13 bases aligning to TRBD2. The CDR3 covers 15 residues. V shed 4 bases, J shed 4 bases, and the junction held 4 bases outside the gene matches. Germline V gene lookup returns CDR1 SEHNR and CDR2 FQNEAQ (reference sequence). DNA of the CDR3: TGTGCCAGCAGCTCACTAGCGGGAGGGAAGTACGAGCAGTACTTC. Its protein product is CASSSLAGGKYEQYF.

Only one count was recorded for this clone. This chain links TRBV7-9 with TRBJ2-2; a possible D gene is TRBD1 (6 bases). Trimming removed 5 bases from V and 1 base from J, with 14 bases in between. Germline V gene sequence: CDR1 SEHNR, CDR2 FQNEAQ (reference sequence). This CDR3 comprises 16 residues. The CDR3 region is CASSRGRGGNTGELFF. The CDR3, as DNA: TGTGCCAGCAGCAGGGGCCGAGGGGGGAACACCGGGGAGCTGTTTTTT.

The CDR3 nucleotides are TGTGCCAGCAGCTTGGCCCGGGACAGGGGGACCGGGGAGCTGTTTTTT. Amino acids: CASSLARDRGTGELFF. The chain links TRBV5-4 to TRBJ2-2, with TRBD1 matching 11 bases. Germline lookup yields CDR1 SGHNT and CDR2 YYREEE (reference sequence). CDR3 length: 16 residues. The trim removed 0 bases at V and 5 bases at J, leaving 3 bases unmatched.

The chain links TRBV7-6 to TRBJ2-1; 9 nucleotides align to TRBD2. Germline V gene lookup returns CDR1 SGHVS and CDR2 FNYEAQ. With V trimmed by 5 bases and J by 3 bases, 8 bases remained unmatched. The CDR3 has 16 residues. This CDR3 reads CASSTRGGAVYNEQFF. DNA of the CDR3: TGTGCCAGCAGCACACGCGGGGGGGCCGTCTACAATGAGCAGTTCTTC.

J is TRBJ2-5 and V is TRBV5-4; TRBD1 matches at 7 bases. V dropped 3 bases and J dropped 5; count of bases not matched to a gene: 7. Per the germline V gene, CDR1 is SGHNT and CDR2 is YYREEE (reference sequence). This CDR3 region has 14 residues. CDR3: CASSSTGTVETQYF. CDR3 bases: TGTGCCAGCAGCTCGACCGGGACAGTGGAGACCCAGTACTTC.

The rearrangement joins TRBV5-1 to TRBJ2-2, with 8 bases aligning to TRBD1. In germline, CDR1 is SGHRS, CDR2 YFSETQ. With V trimmed by 5 bases and J by 5 bases, 2 bases remained unmatched. CDR3 length: 13 residues. In DNA, the CDR3 is TGCGCCAGCAGGCAGGGGGCGACCGGGGAGCTGTTTTTT. It yields the protein CASRQGATGELFF.

The chain carries TRBV7-2 and TRBJ2-7, with 9 bases lining up with TRBD1. Germline loops: CDR1 SGHTA, CDR2 FQGNSA. CDR3 size: 16 residues. V lost 1 base and J lost 5; bases outside the gene matches: 9. For the CDR3, the DNA is TGTGCCAGCAGCTTAGATACTGGGACAGGGCGGAACGAGCAGTACTTC. Translating gives CASSLDTGTGRNEQYF.

This clone came up once. The V gene is TRBV15, the J gene TRBJ1-4, with unresolved D. Between the trimmed V and J ends, which lost 5 bases and 0 bases, there was a span of 10 bases. Germline CDR1 is LNHNV and CDR2 is YYDKDF (reference sequence). The CDR3 loop spans 15 amino acids. In DNA form, the CDR3 reads TGTGCCACCAGCCGGAGAAGCACAACTAATGAAAAACTGTTTTTT. Translated: CATSRRSTTNEKLFF.

This chain joins TRBV4-3 and TRBJ1-4, with 11 bases lining up with TRBD1. The trim removed 4 bases at V and 7 bases at J, leaving 5 bases unmatched. CDR3 length equals 15 residues. The germline V gene has CDR1 LGHNA and CDR2 YSLEER. The CDR3 DNA reads TGCGCCAGCAGCCTGACCGGGACAGGGGGTGAAAAACTGTTTTTT. Translation gives CASSLTGTGGEKLFF.

This rearrangement joins TRBV7-6 to TRBJ2-2, with 7 positions matching TRBD2. The length of the CDR3 is 15 residues. V trimming: 3 bases; J trimming: 3 bases; junction bases outside the gene matches: 4. Germline CDR1 is SGHVS and CDR2 is FNYEAQ. As DNA, the CDR3 is TGTGCCAGCAGCTTCGCGGGAGTCGACACCGGGGAGCTGTTTTTT. Translated, it gives CASSFAGVDTGELFF.

In the case of this clone: Other DNA sequences in this specimen translate into the identical CDR3. The V call is TRBV6-6, the J call TRBJ1-5; 7 nucleotides align to TRBD1. This CDR3 spans 15 amino acids. CDR1 MNHNY and CDR2 SVGAGI come from the germline V gene (reference sequence). V trimming: 4 bases; J trimming: 1 base; junction bases outside the gene matches: 4. The CDR3 here is CASSSGGGSNQPQHF. DNA for the CDR3: TGTGCCAGCAGTTCAGGGGGTGGAAGCAATCAGCCCCAGCATTTT.

CDR3 nucleotides: TGCGCCAGCAGCCTTTCAGCGGGGGGCTCCTACAATGAGCAGTTCTTC. Residues: CASSLSAGGSYNEQFF. The chain is built from TRBV5-1 and TRBJ2-1, with TRBD2 matching 9 bases. Germline V lookup: CDR1 SGHRS, CDR2 YFSETQ. The CDR3 totals 16 residues. Trimming cost V 4 bases and J 0 bases; bases outside gene matches: 5.

This chain connects TRBV7-2 to TRBJ2-3; 8 bases agree with TRBD2. The CDR3 is 16 residues long. V gave up 0 bases and J gave up 4 bases; unmatched junction bases: 6. Germline assignment: CDR1 SGHTA and CDR2 FQGNSA. The CDR3 loop reads CASSLASGVGADTQYF. Here the CDR3 DNA reads TGTGCCAGCAGCTTAGCTAGCGGGGTTGGGGCAGATACGCAGTATTTT.

This chain connects TRBV15 to TRBJ1-6; no clear D. The germline gives CDR1 LNHNV, CDR2 YYDKDF (reference sequence). This CDR3 comprises 15 residues. Trimming took 1 base from V and 1 from J, leaving 5 bases between them. The CDR3 is CATSRAGSYNSPLHF. The DNA for the CDR3 is TGTGCCACCAGCAGAGCGGGTTCCTATAATTCACCCCTCCACTTT.